This TCR beta chain was sequenced during a study of T-cell reconstitution after alpha-beta-depleted transplantation in children. As it was prepared, the TCRbeta library received unique molecular identifiers. TCRdb independently ran MiXCR on the PCR reads; one entry per CDR3 protein. The table has hundreds of thousands of distinct CDR3 sequences, approximately 15% seen once. This clonotype was observed at least ten times. This receptor was taken from a human donor who donated a stem cell graft to a child with acute myeloid leukemia. Source: PBMCs from the stem cell graft donor, taken from the stem cell graft.

The CDR3 here is CASSPQVQGNSPLHF. The CDR3 DNA follows: TGTGCCAGCAGCCCCCAGGTACAGGGAAATTCACCCCTCCACTTT. This chain connects TRBV9 to TRBJ1-6, with TRBD1 as a possible D gene (6 bases). Germline V gene data show CDR1 as SGDLS and CDR2 as YYNGEE. Trimming stripped 4 bases from V and 7 bases from J, with 15 bases between. The CDR3 consists of 15 residues.